These 13 T cell receptor beta chains were sequenced from one sample in a study of cytomegalovirus exposure and HLA in healthy donors. The PCR used 60 Vbeta and 13 Jbeta primers. The assay was immunoSEQ multiplex PCR, and TCRdb's table has in-frame clones only and misses some. The sample records more than 110,000 clones, about 75% being singletons. The sequenced sample consisted of PBMCs. Receptor source: a man aged 25 to 40 in good health and CMV-seronegative.

This chain joins TRBV5-1 and TRBJ2-3; D gene uncertain. This CDR3 has 14 residues. V was clipped by 4 bases and J by 0 bases, with 9 bases between them. Germline CDR1 reads SGHRS; CDR2 reads YFSETQ. CDR3 sequence: CASSPQTSTDTQYF. The CDR3 DNA follows: TGCGCCAGCAGCCCGCAGACTAGCACAGATACGCAGTATTTT.

This chain connects TRBV28 to TRBJ1-5, with 8 bases identical to TRBD1. The CDR3 sequence is 16 residues long. The germline V gene encodes CDR1 MDHEN and CDR2 SYDVKM. J lost 5 bases, V lost 3 bases, and 9 bases had no gene match. DNA of the CDR3: TGTGCCAGCAGTTTCCGGACAGGGCGAAGCGATCAGCCCCAGCATTTT. It specifies CASSFRTGRSDQPQHF.

The V gene is TRBV7-6, the J gene TRBJ1-5; perhaps TRBD1 as D (6 bases). V was shortened by 5 bases and J by 5 bases, with 16 bases between the two germline ends. The CDR3 has 15 amino acids. The germline V gene encodes CDR1 SGHVS and CDR2 FNYEAQ. The CDR3 reads CASSSGQTEDQPQHF. Written as DNA, the CDR3 is TGTGCCAGCAGCAGTGGACAGACCGAGGATCAGCCCCAGCATTTT.

V usage is TRBV5-1 and J usage is TRBJ1-1; 8 bases are a match to TRBD1. The germline gives CDR1 SGHRS, CDR2 YFSETQ. The CDR3 contains 14 residues. V was clipped by 5 bases and J by 2 bases; unmatched bases: 5. The CDR3 sequence is CASSWDRPNTEAFF. CDR3 DNA: TGCGCCAGCAGTTGGGACAGGCCCAACACTGAAGCTTTCTTT.

J is TRBJ1-2 and V is TRBV6-1; D possibly corresponds to TRBD1 (6 bases). The germline V gene has CDR1 MNHNS and CDR2 SASEGT. Trimming left V 7 bases short and J 8 bases short, with 20 bases between. This CDR3 is 14 amino acids long. In DNA, the CDR3 is TGTGCCAGCATCCCAAGCGGGGGGGCGGGGGGCTACACCTTC. It is translated as CASIPSGGAGGYTF.

The chain joins TRBV4-2 to TRBJ2-1; 10 nucleotides match TRBD2. Germline V gene sequence: CDR1 LGHNA, CDR2 YNFKEQ. The CDR3 is 16 residues long. V was pared by 1 base and J by 10 bases, with 10 bases of the junction left unmatched. The CDR3: CASSQVASGGGEEQFF. The DNA for the CDR3 is TGTGCCAGCAGCCAAGTGGCTAGCGGGGGAGGGGAGGAGCAGTTCTTC.

The gene calls are TRBV4-2 and TRBJ2-7, with 10 bases identical to TRBD2. Germline values: CDR1 LGHNA, CDR2 YNFKEQ. This CDR3 has 16 amino acids. Trimming took 0 bases from V and 5 from J; bases not matched to a gene: 7. The CDR3 bases are TGTGCCAGCAGCCAAGATGAGCGGGAGGGATCCCACGAGCAGTACTTC. Amino acids: CASSQDEREGSHEQYF.

The J gene is TRBJ1-1, the V gene TRBV10-3; D remains unclear. The germline CDR1 and CDR2 sequences are ENHRY and SYGVKD. Trimming removed 1 base from V and 4 bases from J, with 7 bases in between. This CDR3 contains 13 residues. The CDR3 DNA reads TGTGCCATCAGTGAGTTAACAAGCACTGAAGCTTTCTTT. This sequence encodes CAISELTSTEAFF.

This clone came up a few times. Relative to the germline gene, one junction end is altered; a read error may explain this. V is TRBV6-1 and J is TRBJ1-2; TRBD1 is a possible D gene (5 bases). The CDR3 covers 14 residues. The V gene's germline CDR1 is MNHNS and CDR2 SASEGT. In DNA form, the CDR3 reads TGTGCCATCAGTGAAGGCCGTCCGGGGGATGGCTACACCTTC. Amino acids: CAISEGRPGDGYTF.

The chain joins TRBV30 to TRBJ2-1; TRBD2 matches at 7 bases. With 5 bases clipped from V and 7 bases from J, the junction kept 8 bases outside the gene matches. CDR3 length: 13 amino acids. The germline V gene encodes CDR1 GTSNPN and CDR2 SVGIG (reference sequence). CDR3 region: CAWAPGRENEQFF. The CDR3 nucleotides read TGTGCCTGGGCCCCGGGGCGGGAGAATGAGCAGTTCTTC.

The chain combines TRBV19 with TRBJ2-5; D is perhaps TRBD2 (5 bases). The CDR3 covers 12 residues. Trimming shortened V by 4 bases and J by 5 bases, and 8 bases separated the two germline ends. The germline V gene has CDR1 LNHDA and CDR2 SQIVND (reference sequence). For the CDR3, the DNA is TGTGCCAGTAGTACCAGAGGGGAGACCCAGTACTTC. This encodes CASSTRGETQYF.

V usage is TRBV7-3 and J usage is TRBJ1-2; 8 bases agree with TRBD1. Germline V gene data show CDR1 as SGHTA and CDR2 as FQGTGA. J gave up 0 bases and V 3 bases, and 3 bases lay outside the gene matches. The CDR3 runs 15 residues. This chain's CDR3 is CASSFDRGPNYGYTF. CDR3 DNA: TGTGCCAGCAGCTTCGACAGGGGCCCTAACTATGGCTACACCTTC.

V and J are TRBV15 and TRBJ1-5; D possibly corresponds to TRBD1 (5 bases). The CDR3 extends over 14 amino acids. In germline, CDR1 is LNHNV, CDR2 YYDKDF (reference sequence). V lost 0 bases and J lost 8, with 11 bases in between. DNA for the CDR3: TGTGCCACCAGCAGAGATCTGGGGGGGAAGCCCCAGCATTTT. Translated, it gives CATSRDLGGKPQHF.